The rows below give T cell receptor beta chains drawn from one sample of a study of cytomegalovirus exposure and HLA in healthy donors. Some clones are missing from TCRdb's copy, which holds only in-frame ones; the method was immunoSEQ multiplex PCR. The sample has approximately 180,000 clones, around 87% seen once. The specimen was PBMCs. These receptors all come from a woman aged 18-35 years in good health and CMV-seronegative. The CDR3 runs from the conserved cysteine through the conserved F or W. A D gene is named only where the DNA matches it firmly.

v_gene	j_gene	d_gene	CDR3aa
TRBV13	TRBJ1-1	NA	CASSEGNRDTEAFF
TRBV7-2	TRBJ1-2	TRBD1	CASSPPPTGFYGYTF
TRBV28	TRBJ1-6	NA	CASTPRSPLHF
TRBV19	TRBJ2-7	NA	CASSIRHGQLAAYEQYF
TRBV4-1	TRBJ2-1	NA	CASSQGTTEVNEQFF
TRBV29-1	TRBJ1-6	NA	CSVSGGNNSPLHF
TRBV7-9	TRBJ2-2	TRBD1	CASSLSPGTGNTGELFF
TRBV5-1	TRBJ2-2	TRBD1	CASSSLLGQGALGTGELFF
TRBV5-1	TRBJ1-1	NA	CASRYGGEAFF
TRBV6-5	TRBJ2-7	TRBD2	CASTTLARYEQYF